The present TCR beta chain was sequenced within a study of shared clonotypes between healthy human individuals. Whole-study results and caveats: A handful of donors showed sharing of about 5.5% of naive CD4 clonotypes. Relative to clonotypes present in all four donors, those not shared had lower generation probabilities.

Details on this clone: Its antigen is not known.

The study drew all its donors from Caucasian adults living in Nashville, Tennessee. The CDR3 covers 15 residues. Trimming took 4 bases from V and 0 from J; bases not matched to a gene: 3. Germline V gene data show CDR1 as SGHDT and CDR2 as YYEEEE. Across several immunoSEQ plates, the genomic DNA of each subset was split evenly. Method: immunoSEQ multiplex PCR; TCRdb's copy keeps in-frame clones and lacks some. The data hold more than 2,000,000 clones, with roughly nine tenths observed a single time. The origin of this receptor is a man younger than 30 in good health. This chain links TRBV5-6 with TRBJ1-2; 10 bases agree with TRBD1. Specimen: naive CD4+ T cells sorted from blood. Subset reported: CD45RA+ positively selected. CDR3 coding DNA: TGTGCCAGCAGCCCGGGGACAGGGGCTAACTATGGCTACACCTTC. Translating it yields CASSPGTGANYGYTF.